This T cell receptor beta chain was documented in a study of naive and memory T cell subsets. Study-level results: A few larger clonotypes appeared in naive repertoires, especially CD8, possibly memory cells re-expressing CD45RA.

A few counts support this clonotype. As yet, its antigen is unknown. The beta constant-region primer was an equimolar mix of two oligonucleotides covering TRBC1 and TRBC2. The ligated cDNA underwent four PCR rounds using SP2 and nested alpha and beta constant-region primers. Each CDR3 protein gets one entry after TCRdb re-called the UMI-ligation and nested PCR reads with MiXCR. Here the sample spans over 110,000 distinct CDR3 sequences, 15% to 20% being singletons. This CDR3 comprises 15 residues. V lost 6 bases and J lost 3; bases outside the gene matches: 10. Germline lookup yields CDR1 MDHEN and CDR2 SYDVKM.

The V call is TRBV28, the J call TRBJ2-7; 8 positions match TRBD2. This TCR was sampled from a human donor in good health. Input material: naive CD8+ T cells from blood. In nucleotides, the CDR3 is TGTGCCAGCAGCCCGCTGGCGGGAGGAGGCTACGAGCAGTACTTC. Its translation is CASSPLAGGGYEQYF.